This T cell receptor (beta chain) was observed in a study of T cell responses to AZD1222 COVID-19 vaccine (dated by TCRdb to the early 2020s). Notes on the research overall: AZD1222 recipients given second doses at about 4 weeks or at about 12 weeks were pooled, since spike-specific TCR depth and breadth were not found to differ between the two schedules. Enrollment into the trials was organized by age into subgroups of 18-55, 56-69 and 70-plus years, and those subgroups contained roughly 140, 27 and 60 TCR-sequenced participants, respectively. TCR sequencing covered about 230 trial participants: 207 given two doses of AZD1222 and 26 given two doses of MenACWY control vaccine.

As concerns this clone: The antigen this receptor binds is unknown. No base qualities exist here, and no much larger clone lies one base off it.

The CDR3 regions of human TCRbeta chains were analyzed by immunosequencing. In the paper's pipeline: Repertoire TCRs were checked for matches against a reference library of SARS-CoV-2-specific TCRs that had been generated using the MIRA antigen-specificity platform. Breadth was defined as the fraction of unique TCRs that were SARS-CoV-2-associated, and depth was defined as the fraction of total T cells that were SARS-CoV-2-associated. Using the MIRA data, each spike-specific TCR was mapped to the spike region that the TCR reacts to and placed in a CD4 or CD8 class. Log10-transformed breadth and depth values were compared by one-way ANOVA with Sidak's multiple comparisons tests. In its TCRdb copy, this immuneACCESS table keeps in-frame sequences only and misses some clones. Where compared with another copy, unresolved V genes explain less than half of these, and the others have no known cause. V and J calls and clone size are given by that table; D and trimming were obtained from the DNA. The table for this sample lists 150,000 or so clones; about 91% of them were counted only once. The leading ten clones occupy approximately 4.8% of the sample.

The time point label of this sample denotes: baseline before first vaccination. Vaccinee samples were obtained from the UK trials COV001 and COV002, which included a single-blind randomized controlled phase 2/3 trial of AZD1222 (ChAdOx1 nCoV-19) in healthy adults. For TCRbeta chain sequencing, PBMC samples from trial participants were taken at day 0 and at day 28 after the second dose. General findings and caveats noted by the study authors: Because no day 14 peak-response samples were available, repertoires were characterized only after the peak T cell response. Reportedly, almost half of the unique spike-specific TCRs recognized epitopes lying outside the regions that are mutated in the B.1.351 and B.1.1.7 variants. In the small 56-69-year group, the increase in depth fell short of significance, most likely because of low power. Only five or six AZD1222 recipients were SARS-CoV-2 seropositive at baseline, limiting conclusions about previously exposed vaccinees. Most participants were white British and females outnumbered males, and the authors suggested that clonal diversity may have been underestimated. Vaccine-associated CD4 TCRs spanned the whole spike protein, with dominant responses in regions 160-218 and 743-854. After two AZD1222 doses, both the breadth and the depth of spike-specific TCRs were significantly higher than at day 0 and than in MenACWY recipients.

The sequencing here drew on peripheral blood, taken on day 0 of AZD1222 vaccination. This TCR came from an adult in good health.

This receptor has the CDR3 CSASEGLAGGRYEQYF. In nucleotides, the sequence is TGCAGTGCTAGTGAGGGTCTGGCGGGAGGGCGGTACGAGCAGTACTTC. The chain is assembled from TRBV20-1 and TRBJ2-7, with TRBD2 identical over 9 junction bases. V is pruned by 3 bases and J by 4 bases, leaving 13 bases of the junction without a gene match. The CDR3 measures 16 amino acids from cysteine to phenylalanine. Only the CDR3 DNA stays, 48 bases, in frame from base 1. Reading the germline V gene (reference sequence) gives CDR1 DFQATT and CDR2 SNEGSKA.